The clone carrying this T cell receptor beta chain was counted a single time. TCRdb's table, derived via immunoSEQ multiplex PCR, lists solely in-frame clones and lacks some. Seen here are 60,000 or so clones, approximately 90% observed once, and the top ten hold 1.5% to 2%. CDR3 length equals 11 residues. Germline V gene lookup returns CDR1 MNHEY and CDR2 SVGAGI. Between the trimmed V and J ends, which lost 5 bases and 4 bases, there was a span of 6 bases. These data originate in a study of blood T cell repertoires in COVID-19. Study background: Sample material is recorded as cDNA or gDNA derived from T cells, B-cell-depleted T cells, or PBMCs.

This TCR derives from a human donor in a cohort sampled during active COVID-19. Input material: peripheral blood. The gene calls are TRBV6-5 and TRBJ2-7; unclear D gene. CDR3 region: CASSTPYEQYF. CDR3 nucleotide sequence: TGTGCCAGCAGTACTCCTTACGAGCAGTACTTC.